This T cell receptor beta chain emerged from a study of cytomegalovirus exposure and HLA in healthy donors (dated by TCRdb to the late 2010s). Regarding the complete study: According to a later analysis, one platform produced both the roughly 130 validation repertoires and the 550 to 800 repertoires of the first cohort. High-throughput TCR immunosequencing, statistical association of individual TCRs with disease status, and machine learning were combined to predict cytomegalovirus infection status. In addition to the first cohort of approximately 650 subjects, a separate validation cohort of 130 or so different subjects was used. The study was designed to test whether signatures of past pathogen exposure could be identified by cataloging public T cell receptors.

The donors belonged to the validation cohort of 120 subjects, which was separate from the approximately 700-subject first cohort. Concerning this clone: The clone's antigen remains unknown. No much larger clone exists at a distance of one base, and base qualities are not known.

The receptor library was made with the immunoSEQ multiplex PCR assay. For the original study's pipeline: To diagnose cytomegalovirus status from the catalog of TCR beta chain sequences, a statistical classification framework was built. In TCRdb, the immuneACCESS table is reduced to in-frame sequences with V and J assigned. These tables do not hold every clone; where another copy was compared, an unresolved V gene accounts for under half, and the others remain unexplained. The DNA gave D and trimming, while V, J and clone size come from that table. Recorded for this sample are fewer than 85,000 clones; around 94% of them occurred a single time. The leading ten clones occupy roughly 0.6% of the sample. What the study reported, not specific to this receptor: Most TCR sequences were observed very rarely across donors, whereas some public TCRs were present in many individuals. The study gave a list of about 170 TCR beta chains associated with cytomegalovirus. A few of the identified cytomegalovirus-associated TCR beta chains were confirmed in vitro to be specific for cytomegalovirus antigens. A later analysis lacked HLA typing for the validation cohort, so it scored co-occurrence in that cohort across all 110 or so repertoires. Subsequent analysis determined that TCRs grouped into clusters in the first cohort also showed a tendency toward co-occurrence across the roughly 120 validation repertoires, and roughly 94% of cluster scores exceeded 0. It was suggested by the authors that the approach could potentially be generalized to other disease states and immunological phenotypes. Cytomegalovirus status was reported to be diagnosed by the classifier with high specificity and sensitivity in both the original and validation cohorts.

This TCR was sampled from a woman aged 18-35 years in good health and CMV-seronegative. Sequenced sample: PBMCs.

The CDR3 is CASSLGVWSSPANTGELFF. The sequenced DNA: TGTGCCAGCAGCTTAGGGGTTTGGTCTAGCCCAGCGAACACCGGGGAGCTGTTTTTT. The rearranged chain carries TRBV7-9 and TRBJ2-2; TRBD2 might be the D gene, on 5 matching bases. Via the germline V gene (reference sequence), CDR1 is SEHNR and CDR2 FQNEAQ. Trimming at the junction amounts to 1 base on V and 0 bases on J, and the germline ends lie 18 bases apart. The CDR3 goes from the cysteine to the phenylalanine over 19 residues. Left in the record is the CDR3 DNA by itself, 57 bases read in frame from the first base.